This is a list of T cell receptor beta chains from one sample in a study of siplizumab effects on memory and regulatory T cells. Sequencing was performed with immunoSEQ multiplex PCR; in TCRdb, only in-frame clones are kept and a portion is missing. There are approximately 120,000 clones in the sample; under 95% occur only once, and 0.75% lies in the top ten. Source material: Tregs sorted from blood. The receptors were sampled from a human donor in good health. CDR3s include the opening cysteine and the closing phenylalanine or tryptophan. Each record gives: D gene, J gene, clone size, V gene, CDR3 DNA, CDR3 protein. D genes are given only for firm matches. Clone size is not always given. Where it is, it says once, few, many or a class for expanded clones.

D: .; J: TRBJ1-3; size: .; V: TRBV7-2; DNA: TGTGCCAGCAGCCCGGGCAGCGGGAGCTCTGGAAACACCATATATTTT; CDR3: CASSPGSGSSGNTIYF
D: TRBD1; J: TRBJ1-3; size: .; V: TRBV6-5; DNA: TGTGCCAGCAGTTCCGGACAGGGGAACACCATATATTTT; CDR3: CASSSGQGNTIYF
D: .; J: TRBJ1-5; size: .; V: TRBV7-8; DNA: TGTGCCAGCAGCTTATCCGGGAACTCGTTGCAGCCCCAGCATTTT; CDR3: CASSLSGNSLQPQHF
D: .; J: TRBJ1-1; size: once; V: TRBV5-4; DNA: TGTGCCAGCAGACTAGACGTGGACACTGAAGCTTTCTTT; CDR3: CASRLDVDTEAFF
D: .; J: TRBJ1-3; size: .; V: TRBV12-5; DNA: TGTGCTAGTGGTCCCGGGACAACAAGAGGAAACACCATATATTTT; CDR3: CASGPGTTRGNTIYF
D: .; J: TRBJ2-5; size: .; V: TRBV7-8; DNA: TGTGCCAGCAGCTTAGGGGACGGGGGAGTTACTCAAGAGACCCAGTACTTC; CDR3: CASSLGDGGVTQETQYF
D: .; J: TRBJ2-1; size: .; V: TRBV6-1; DNA: TGTGCCAGCAGTGCCCGGACTCCTTCCTACAATGAGCAGTTCTTC; CDR3: CASSARTPSYNEQFF
D: TRBD2; J: TRBJ2-5; size: .; V: TRBV5-6; DNA: TGTGCCAGCAGCTTGGTAACTAGCGGGAGTTTAGAGACCCAGTACTTC; CDR3: CASSLVTSGSLETQYF
D: TRBD1; J: TRBJ1-2; size: .; V: TRBV30; DNA: TGTGCCTGGGCCGGGGACAGCATCTATGGCTACACCTTC; CDR3: CAWAGDSIYGYTF
D: .; J: TRBJ1-2; size: .; V: TRBV9; DNA: TGTGCCAGCAGCGTACAAGCCGGGACGGCAGGCTACACCTTC; CDR3: CASSVQAGTAGYTF
D: TRBD2; J: TRBJ2-1; size: .; V: TRBV30; DNA: TGTGCCTCTAGCGGGAGCTCCTACAATGAGCAGTTCTTC; CDR3: CASSGSSYNEQFF
D: .; J: TRBJ1-4; size: .; V: TRBV19; DNA: TGTGCCAGTAGCCCGGGGGGGGTGCTTAATGAAAAACTGTTTTTT; CDR3: CASSPGGVLNEKLFF
D: TRBD2; J: TRBJ2-2; size: .; V: TRBV10-3; DNA: TGTGCCATCAGTAGGGACCCGACTAGCGGGCCCGGGGAGCTGTTTTTT; CDR3: CAISRDPTSGPGELFF
D: TRBD2; J: TRBJ2-2; size: .; V: TRBV11-2; DNA: TGTGCCAGCAGCTCAATCGGGGGGGCACAGGGGGAGCTGTTTTTT; CDR3: CASSSIGGAQGELFF
D: .; J: TRBJ2-2; size: .; V: TRBV5-6; DNA: TGTGCCAGCAGCTTTATCCAGGGCACGAACACCGGGGAGCTGTTTTTT; CDR3: CASSFIQGTNTGELFF
D: .; J: TRBJ1-6; size: .; V: TRBV7-9; DNA: TGTGCCAGCAGCTTGAAACCCGGGGTTCGGAATTCACCCCTCCACTTT; CDR3: CASSLKPGVRNSPLHF
D: .; J: TRBJ2-5; size: .; V: TRBV6-1; DNA: TGTGCCAGCAGCCCAGGCCGTGGAGAGACCCAGTACTTC; CDR3: CASSPGRGETQYF
D: .; J: TRBJ2-6; size: .; V: TRBV14; DNA: TGTGCCAGCAGCCAATTTTCCGGGGCCAACGTCCTGACTTTC; CDR3: CASSQFSGANVLTF
D: TRBD1; J: TRBJ2-3; size: .; V: TRBV18; DNA: TGTGCCAGCTCGGGACAGGGAATGGCAGATACGCAGTATTTT; CDR3: CASSGQGMADTQYF
D: .; J: TRBJ2-3; size: .; V: TRBV6-6; DNA: TGTGCCAGCGGAGTCGGACTAAGGGCCACAGATACGCAGTATTTT; CDR3: CASGVGLRATDTQYF
D: .; J: TRBJ1-1; size: .; V: TRBV7-2; DNA: TGTGCCAGCAGCTCGAGGGGTGAAGCTTTCTTT; CDR3: CASSSRGEAFF
D: .; J: TRBJ2-1; size: .; V: TRBV11-2; DNA: TGTGCCAGCAGCCGATTCCGGGACAAATACAATGAGCAGTTCTTC; CDR3: CASSRFRDKYNEQFF
D: .; J: TRBJ2-5; size: .; V: TRBV14; DNA: TGTGCCAGCAGCCAAGATTGGGCTTCGGGGGAGACCCAGTACTTC; CDR3: CASSQDWASGETQYF
D: .; J: TRBJ2-6; size: .; V: TRBV6-1; DNA: TGTGCCAGCAGTGAATTCCGAATTTTCCAGAGCAACTCTGGGGCCAACGTCCTGACTTTC; CDR3: CASSEFRIFQSNSGANVLTF
D: .; J: TRBJ2-3; size: .; V: TRBV7-9; DNA: TGTGCCAGCAGCCCCGGTGGTAGCGGTAACACAGATACGCAGTATTTT; CDR3: CASSPGGSGNTDTQYF
D: .; J: TRBJ2-3; size: few; V: TRBV7-9; DNA: TGTGCCAGCAGCCCACGGGCATATTTCACAGATACGCAGTATTTT; CDR3: CASSPRAYFTDTQYF
D: .; J: TRBJ1-5; size: few; V: TRBV18; DNA: TGTGCCAGCTCCCGCGGGGCCCAGTCATATCAGCCCCAGCATTTT; CDR3: CASSRGAQSYQPQHF
D: TRBD1; J: TRBJ2-1; size: .; V: TRBV18; DNA: TGTGCCAGCTCACCACTTTTGACAGGGCCGGGACAGGGGATCAATGAGCAGTTCTTC; CDR3: CASSPLLTGPGQGINEQFF
D: TRBD2; J: TRBJ2-1; size: once; V: TRBV6-1; DNA: TGTGCCAGCAGTGAAGTGGCGGGAGAAATCGATGAGCAGTTCTTC; CDR3: CASSEVAGEIDEQFF
D: TRBD1; J: TRBJ1-1; size: .; V: TRBV30; DNA: TGTGCCTGGAGGGGACAGAATTACCTGAACACTGAAGCTTTCTTT; CDR3: CAWRGQNYLNTEAFF
D: TRBD2; J: TRBJ2-7; size: .; V: TRBV5-4; DNA: TGTGCCAGCAGCTTTCTGGCTAGCGGGAGTAACGAGCAGTACTTC; CDR3: CASSFLASGSNEQYF